These T cell receptor beta chains were read from a single sample in a study of T cell repertoires in cytomegalovirus infection. MiXCR was run by TCRdb on the reads, yielding one entry per CDR3 protein. The sample has 150,000 to 190,000 distinct CDR3 sequences, about a quarter seen once. The sequencing input was PBMCs. These receptors were taken from a human donor in good health (CMV status not recorded). Some clones in this sample may be carry-over from other donors' samples. Each CDR3 is given with its conserved first and last residue. Each record gives: clone size, D gene, V gene, CDR3 length, J gene, CDR3 DNA, CDR3 protein. D genes are given only for firm matches. For some rows the clone size is stated as once, few or many, or as a class when expanded; others skip it.

.	TRBD1	TRBV28	15	TRBJ2-5	TGTGCCAGCAGCCAATTCACAGGGGGCGAGGAGACCCAGTACTTC	CASSQFTGGEETQYF
many	TRBD2	TRBV20-1	14	TRBJ2-3	TGCAGTGCTTTTAGCGGGGATAGCACAGATACGCAGTATTTT	CSAFSGDSTDTQYF
few	.	TRBV20-1	15	TRBJ2-1	TGCAGTGCTGGGACTCTAGCGTTTTCCTACAATGAGCAGTTCTTC	CSAGTLAFSYNEQFF
few	.	TRBV5-6	13	TRBJ2-1	TGTGCCAGCAGCTTGGCCGGAGGGGTTGAGCAGTTCTTC	CASSLAGGVEQFF
few	.	TRBV20-1	15	TRBJ1-4	TGCAGTGCAAACGGGCCGTCCGCAACTAATGAAAAACTGTTTTTT	CSANGPSATNEKLFF
few	TRBD2	TRBV28	14	TRBJ2-1	TGTGCCAGCCAGCCGGGACTAGCGAACAATGAGCAGTTCTTC	CASQPGLANNEQFF
.	TRBD1	TRBV30	12	TRBJ2-7	TGTGCCTGGACAGGGGGCACGTACGAGCAGTACTTC	CAWTGGTYEQYF
.	.	TRBV4-1	14	TRBJ1-2	TGCGCCAGCAGCCAAGGGTGGGGGACGATGGGCTACACCTTC	CASSQGWGTMGYTF
.	TRBD2	TRBV4-1	19	TRBJ2-2	TGCGCCAGCAGCCAAGACTTCCTAGCGGGGACGTCGAACACCGGGGAGCTGTTTTTT	CASSQDFLAGTSNTGELFF
.	.	TRBV27	14	TRBJ2-5	TGTGCCAGCAGTTTATTCTCTGGGCAAGAGACCCAGTACTTC	CASSLFSGQETQYF
.	TRBD1	TRBV20-1	15	TRBJ1-1	TGCAGTGCTAGAGATGGGGACAGGGAGAACACTGAAGCTTTCTTT	CSARDGDRENTEAFF
many	.	TRBV7-2	13	TRBJ2-1	TGTGCCAGCAGCTTACAGAGCCTCAATGAGCAGTTCTTC	CASSLQSLNEQFF
many	TRBD2	TRBV20-1	15	TRBJ2-1	TGCAGTGCTACGGGAGGCAGGAGCTTGAACAATGAGCAGTTCTTC	CSATGGRSLNNEQFF
many	.	TRBV12-3/TRBV12-4	12	TRBJ2-1	TGTGCCAGCAGTTTGGTGGAAGATGAGCAGTTCTTC	CASSLVEDEQFF
.	.	TRBV7-6	15	TRBJ1-1	TGTGCCAGCAGCTTAGCGTGGGGCAAGGACACTGAAGCTTTCTTT	CASSLAWGKDTEAFF
few	.	TRBV14	13	TRBJ1-2	TGTGCCAGCAGCCAAGTGGGGGGCTATGGCTACACCTTC	CASSQVGGYGYTF
few	.	TRBV5-1	15	TRBJ2-7	TGCGCCAGCAGCTTGTGGCAGGGAGGAGCCTACGAGCAGTACTTC	CASSLWQGGAYEQYF
.	.	TRBV15	13	TRBJ2-1	TGTGCCACCAGCTTTCAGAGCGGCAATGAGCAGTTCTTC	CATSFQSGNEQFF
.	TRBD2	TRBV27	14	TRBJ2-5	TGTGCCAGCAGTCGGGGGGGGGAGAAAGAGACCCAGTACTTC	CASSRGGEKETQYF
few	.	TRBV7-9	14	TRBJ2-1	TGTGCCAGCAGCCCCCGGGGACACGAAAATGAGCAGTTCTTC	CASSPRGHENEQFF
many	.	TRBV12-3/TRBV12-4	13	TRBJ1-1	TGTGCCAGCAGTCGGAACAGGTGGACTGAAGCTTTCTTT	CASSRNRWTEAFF
many	.	TRBV28	15	TRBJ2-1	TGTGCCAGCAGTTTAGTGTGGCTAGCAGGCAATGAGCAGTTCTTC	CASSLVWLAGNEQFF
.	TRBD2	TRBV28	19	TRBJ2-5	TGTGCCAGCAGTTTCACCGGGCTAGCGGGAGATATGCTACAAGAGATCCAGTACTTC	CASSFTGLAGDMLQEIQYF
.	.	TRBV20-1	14	TRBJ2-1	TGCAGTGCTAGTGACGGGGCGGCTTACAATGAGCAGTTCTTC	CSASDGAAYNEQFF
.	.	TRBV27	14	TRBJ1-1	TGTGCCAGCAGTTTACAGCCCATGAACACTGAAGCTTTCTTT	CASSLQPMNTEAFF
few	TRBD2	TRBV9	16	TRBJ2-3	TGTGCCAGCAGCGTGGGACTAGCGGGAGGCACAGATACGCAGTATTTT	CASSVGLAGGTDTQYF
few	.	TRBV20-1	16	TRBJ2-7	TGCAGTGCATCCCCACCCCCCAGCGAAAACTACTACGAGCAGTACTTC	CSASPPPSENYYEQYF
.	.	TRBV28	11	TRBJ1-1	TGTGCCAGCAGTCAAAACCTCAAAGCTTTCTTT	CASSQNLKAFF
many	TRBD1	TRBV7-9	14	TRBJ2-7	TGTGCCAGCAGCTCCGGGACAGGGGTTTACGAGCAGTACTTC	CASSSGTGVYEQYF
few	.	TRBV28	17	TRBJ1-5	TGTGCCAGCAGTTTATGGAGTCGGGTTAATAGCAATCAGCCCCAGCATTTT	CASSLWSRVNSNQPQHF
.	TRBD2	TRBV11-2	18	TRBJ2-7	TGTGCCAGCAGCTTTACCGGGGGTAGCGGGAGTGGGGCCTACGAGCAGTACTTC	CASSFTGGSGSGAYEQYF
.	.	TRBV12-3/TRBV12-4	13	TRBJ2-5	TGTGCCAGCAGCCCAGGAGGGGTCGAGACCCAGTACTTC	CASSPGGVETQYF
few	TRBD2	TRBV28	18	TRBJ2-7	TGTGCCAGCACTAAATGGGCAGGGACTACGGGAGGATCCTACGAGCAGTACTTC	CASTKWAGTTGGSYEQYF
.	.	TRBV6-8	17	TRBJ1-2	TGTGCCAGCAGTTCCATCCCGAGAGGCAGGCAGAACTATGGCTACACCTTC	CASSSIPRGRQNYGYTF
.	.	TRBV14	16	TRBJ2-7	TGTGCCAGCAGCCAAGATACCCCACAAGGCTACTACGAGCAGTACTTC	CASSQDTPQGYYEQYF
.	.	TRBV11-3	14	TRBJ2-3	TGTGCCAGCAGCCAGCTGGGCGGCACAGATACGCAGTATTTT	CASSQLGGTDTQYF
many	TRBD2	TRBV7-2	14	TRBJ2-5	TGTGCCAGCAGCTTCCAAGCGGGAGGGGAGACCCAGTACTTC	CASSFQAGGETQYF
many	TRBD2	TRBV2	14	TRBJ2-1	TGTGCCAGCAGACTAGCGGGAGCCTTGAATGAGCAGTTCTTC	CASRLAGALNEQFF
medium-sized	TRBD2	TRBV4-1	16	TRBJ2-7	TGCGCCAGCAGCCAAGAACTAGCGGGCCTACCCCTCGAGCAGTACTTC	CASSQELAGLPLEQYF
many	.	TRBV7-2	13	TRBJ2-2	TGTGCCAGCAGCTCACTCGGGCCCGGGGAGCTGTTTTTT	CASSSLGPGELFF
.	TRBD1	TRBV20-1	13	TRBJ2-1	TGCAGCCCTGACAGGGAGAACTACAATGAGCAGTTCTTC	CSPDRENYNEQFF
.	.	TRBV30	15	TRBJ2-7	TGTGCCTGGAGTTCCGGGAACCCAGGGGCCTACGAGCAGTACTTC	CAWSSGNPGAYEQYF
many	.	TRBV27	14	TRBJ1-2	TGTGCCAGCAGCTGGATCATGGGGGCGCAAGGCTACACCTTC	CASSWIMGAQGYTF
.	TRBD2	TRBV2	16	TRBJ2-2	TGTGCCAGCACCTCCGGACTAGCCAGGAACACCGGGGAGCTGTTTTTT	CASTSGLARNTGELFF
once	.	TRBV28	15	TRBJ1-5	TGTGCCAGCAGCCGAAGGGGTTTTGGCAATCAGCCCCAGCATTTT	CASSRRGFGNQPQHF
.	.	TRBV19	17	TRBJ2-2	TGTGCCAGTAGTCCTACAGGGCCCGACCCGGGAACCGGGGAGCTGTTTTTT	CASSPTGPDPGTGELFF
.	TRBD2	TRBV9	16	TRBJ2-7	TGTGCCAGCAGCGTAGATCTAAGCGGGGGCCTCTACGAGCAGTACTTC	CASSVDLSGGLYEQYF
.	TRBD2	TRBV19	13	TRBJ2-1	TGTGCCAGTAGGGGACTAGGTGACAATGAGCAGTTCTTC	CASRGLGDNEQFF
many	.	TRBV12-3/TRBV12-4	12	TRBJ1-4	TGTGCCAGCAGCCAGATTAATGAAAAACTGTTTTTT	CASSQINEKLFF
few	.	TRBV28	11	TRBJ1-2	TGTGCCAGCAGTCTATGGGGGCTCTACACCTTC	CASSLWGLYTF
many	.	TRBV7-8	14	TRBJ2-5	TGTGCCAGCAGCTTAGGACGGCAACAAGAGACCCAGTACTTC	CASSLGRQQETQYF
.	.	TRBV28	14	TRBJ2-7	TGTGCCAGCAGTTTAATCGCCAGGTACTACGAGCAGTACTTC	CASSLIARYYEQYF
few	TRBD1	TRBV6-2/TRBV6-3	14	TRBJ1-1	TGTGCCAGCAGTCGACAGGGAACGGACACTGAAGCTTTCTTT	CASSRQGTDTEAFF
.	.	TRBV6-6	13	TRBJ1-2	TGTGCCAGCAGTACCTCAGGGGCCTATGGCTACACCTTC	CASSTSGAYGYTF